The T cell receptor beta chain described here comes from a study of cytomegalovirus exposure and HLA in healthy donors. PCR involved 60 Vbeta and 13 Jbeta primers. The method was immunoSEQ multiplex PCR; TCRdb's version includes in-frame clones alone and lacks a portion of them. The sample includes 150,000 to 200,000 clones, around 80% seen only once; the top ten take roughly 1.5%. This clonotype originated in a man between 18 and 35 years old in good health and CMV-seronegative. Sequenced input: PBMCs.

The DNA for the CDR3 is TGTGCCAGCAGTTCGGCCGGGGCGGGGGAAAAACTGTTTTTT. Encoded protein: CASSSAGAGEKLFF. The chain employs TRBV6-1 and TRBJ1-4; possibly TRBD1 for D (5 bases). Germline V gene lookup returns CDR1 MNHNS and CDR2 SASEGT. The CDR3 spans 14 residues. The V end lost 5 bases, the J end lost 8 bases, and 15 bases lay between the germline ends.